The text below deals with one TCR beta chain. What it binds is not known. Other DNA sequences in the same sample also yield this CDR3. The record originates from a study of shared clonotypes between healthy human individuals. Study-level results: The four-donor shared clonotypes exceeded non-shared clonotypes in generation probability, with non-shared ones scoring lower.

TCRdb keeps only in-frame clones here, not all; method: immunoSEQ multiplex PCR. The sample records roughly 2.5 million clones, around 94% being singletons. Looked up from germline, CDR1 is SGHNT and CDR2 is YYREEE (reference sequence). V lost 4 bases and J lost 0, with 10 bases in between. CDR3 length equals 15 residues. This TCR was recovered from a young man in good health. Sequencing was done on a sample of naive CD4+ T cells sorted from blood. Subset defined: CD45RA+ positively selected. V gene TRBV5-4 combines with J gene TRBJ2-2; D is possibly TRBD2 (6 bases). CDR3 sequence: CASSPGTSNTGELFF. The DNA of the CDR3 is TGTGCCAGCAGCCCCGGGACTTCGAACACCGGGGAGCTGTTTTTT.